The clone carrying this T cell receptor (beta chain) has only a few counts. One Seattle source followed patients from active infection through their disease course. The sample is drawn from a study of blood T cell repertoires in COVID-19. This CDR3 is 11 amino acids long. The V gene's germline CDR1 is MGHRA and CDR2 YSYEKL. V lost 3 bases to trimming and J lost 10 bases, with 9 bases between them. TCRdb's table, derived via immunoSEQ multiplex PCR, lists solely in-frame clones and lacks some. The data show 250,000 to 300,000 clones, less than 90% seen once. Sequenced material: peripheral blood. The origin of this receptor is a woman in her thirties with COVID-19, enrolled during active disease. The V gene is TRBV4-1, the J gene TRBJ1-1; unclear D gene. The CDR3 protein is CASSQDTGAFF. The CDR3 DNA is TGCGCCAGCAGCCAGGATACGGGAGCTTTCTTT.